The text below deals with one T cell receptor beta chain. Additional DNA sequences in this sample encode the identical CDR3. These data belong to a study of cytomegalovirus exposure and HLA in healthy donors. The V end lost 6 bases, the J end lost 0 bases, and 12 bases lay between the germline ends. Looked up from germline, CDR1 is MNHNS and CDR2 is SASEGT. The CDR3 runs to 15 residues. The primer mix had 60 Vbeta and 13 Jbeta primers. Produced via immunoSEQ multiplex PCR; TCRdb's table is partial and in-frame only. This table holds about 120,000 clones, 70% to 80% found once. Specimen: PBMCs. V usage is TRBV6-1 and J usage is TRBJ1-5; TRBD1 might be the D (6 bases). The TCR originated in a woman aged 45-65 years in good health and CMV-seropositive. CDR3 residues: CASRWTADSNQPQHF. Written as DNA, the CDR3 is TGTGCCAGCAGGTGGACAGCGGATAGCAATCAGCCCCAGCATTTT.